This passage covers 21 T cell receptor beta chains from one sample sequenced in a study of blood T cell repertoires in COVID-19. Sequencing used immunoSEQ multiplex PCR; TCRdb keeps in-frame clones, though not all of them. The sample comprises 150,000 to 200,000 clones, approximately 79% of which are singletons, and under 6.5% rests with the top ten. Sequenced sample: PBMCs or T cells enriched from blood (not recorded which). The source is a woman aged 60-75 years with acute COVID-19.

CDR3 region: CASSEAGGHNEQFF. In DNA form, the CDR3 reads TGTGCCAGCAGTGAAGCGGGGGGGCACAATGAGCAGTTCTTC. J is TRBJ2-1 and V is TRBV6-4; 10 bases match TRBD2. Losses at the gene ends were 3 bases for V and 5 bases for J; bases not matched to a gene: 1. This CDR3 region has 14 residues. Germline V lookup: CDR1 MRHNA, CDR2 SNTAGT.

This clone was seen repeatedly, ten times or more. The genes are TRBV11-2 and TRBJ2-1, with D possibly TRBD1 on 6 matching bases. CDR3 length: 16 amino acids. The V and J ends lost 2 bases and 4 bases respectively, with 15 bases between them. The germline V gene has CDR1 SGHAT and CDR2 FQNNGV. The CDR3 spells CASSLYLQGYYNEQFF. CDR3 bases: TGTGCCAGCAGCTTATACCTACAGGGATATTACAATGAGCAGTTCTTC.

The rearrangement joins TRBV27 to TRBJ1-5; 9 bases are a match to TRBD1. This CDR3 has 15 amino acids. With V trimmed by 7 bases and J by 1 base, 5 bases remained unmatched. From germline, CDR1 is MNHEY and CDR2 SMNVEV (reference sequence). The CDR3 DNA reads TGTGCCAGCACTCAGACAGGGGGAAGCAATCAGCCCCAGCATTTT. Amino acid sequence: CASTQTGGSNQPQHF.

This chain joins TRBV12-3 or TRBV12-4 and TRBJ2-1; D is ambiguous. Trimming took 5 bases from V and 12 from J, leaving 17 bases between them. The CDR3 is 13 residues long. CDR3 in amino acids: CASSQSRHKGQFF. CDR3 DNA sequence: TGTGCCAGCAGTCAATCGCGACATAAAGGGCAGTTCTTC.

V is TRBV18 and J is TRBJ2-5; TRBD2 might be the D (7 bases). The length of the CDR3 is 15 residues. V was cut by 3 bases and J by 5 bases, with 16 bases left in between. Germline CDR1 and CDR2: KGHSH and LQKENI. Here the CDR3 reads CASSPGSGGPETQYF. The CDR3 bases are TGTGCCAGCTCACCGGGTTCGGGGGGCCCGGAGACCCAGTACTTC.

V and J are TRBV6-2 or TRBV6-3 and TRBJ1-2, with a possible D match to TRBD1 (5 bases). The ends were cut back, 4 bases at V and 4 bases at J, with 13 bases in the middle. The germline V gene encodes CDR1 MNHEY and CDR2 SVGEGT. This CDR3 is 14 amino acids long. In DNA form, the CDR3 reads TGTGCCAGCAGTTCGGCAGGGATTCCCTATGGCTACACCTTC. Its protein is CASSSAGIPYGYTF.

The CDR3 protein is CASSPHRTDSPLHF. In DNA, the CDR3 is TGTGCCAGCAGCCCTCATAGGACAGACTCACCCCTCCACTTT. This sequence joins TRBV28 and TRBJ1-6; D might be TRBD1 (6 bases). This CDR3 has 14 amino acids. Trimming took off 6 bases at V and 10 bases at J, with 16 bases between the two ends. Germline V lookup: CDR1 MDHEN, CDR2 SYDVKM.

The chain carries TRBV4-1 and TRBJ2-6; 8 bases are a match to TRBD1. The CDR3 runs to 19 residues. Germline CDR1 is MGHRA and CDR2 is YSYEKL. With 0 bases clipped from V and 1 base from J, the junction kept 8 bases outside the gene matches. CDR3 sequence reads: CASSQDRVQGASGANVLTF. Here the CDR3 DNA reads TGCGCCAGCAGCCAAGATAGAGTCCAGGGGGCGTCTGGGGCCAACGTCCTGACTTTC.

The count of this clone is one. This CDR3 reads CASSVDGVGGTEAFF. The CDR3 nucleotides read TGTGCCAGCAGCGTAGATGGGGTAGGGGGAACTGAAGCTTTCTTT. The J gene is TRBJ1-1, the V gene TRBV9, with D tentatively TRBD1 (6 bases). Trimming shortened V by 0 bases and J by 5 bases, and 14 bases separated the two germline ends. CDR1 SGDLS and CDR2 YYNGEE come from the germline V gene. This CDR3 has 15 amino acids.

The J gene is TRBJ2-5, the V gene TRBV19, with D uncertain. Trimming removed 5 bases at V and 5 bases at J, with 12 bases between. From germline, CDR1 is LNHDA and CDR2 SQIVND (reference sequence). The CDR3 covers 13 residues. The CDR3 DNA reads TGTGCCAGTAGTTTCCGGTGGCGGGAGACCCAGTACTTC. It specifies CASSFRWRETQYF. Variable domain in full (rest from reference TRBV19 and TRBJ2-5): DGGITQSPKYLFRKEGQNVTLSCEQNLNHDAMYWYRQDPGQGLRLIYYSQIVNDFQKGDIAEGYSVSREKKESFPLTVTSAQKNPTAFYLCASSFRWRETQYFGPGTRLLVL.

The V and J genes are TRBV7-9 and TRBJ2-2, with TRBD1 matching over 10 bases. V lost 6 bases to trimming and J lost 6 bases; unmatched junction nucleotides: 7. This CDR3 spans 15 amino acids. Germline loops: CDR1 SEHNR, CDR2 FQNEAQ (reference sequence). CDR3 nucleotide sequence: TGTGCCAGCAGGTTGACAGGGGGCCGGGCCGGGGAGCTGTTTTTT. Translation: CASRLTGGRAGELFF.

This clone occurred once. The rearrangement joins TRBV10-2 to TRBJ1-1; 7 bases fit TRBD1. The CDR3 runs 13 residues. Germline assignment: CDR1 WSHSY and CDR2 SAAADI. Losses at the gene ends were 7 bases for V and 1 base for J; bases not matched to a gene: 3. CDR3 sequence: CASKQGTNTEAFF. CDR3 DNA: TGCGCCAGCAAACAGGGGACGAACACTGAAGCTTTCTTT.

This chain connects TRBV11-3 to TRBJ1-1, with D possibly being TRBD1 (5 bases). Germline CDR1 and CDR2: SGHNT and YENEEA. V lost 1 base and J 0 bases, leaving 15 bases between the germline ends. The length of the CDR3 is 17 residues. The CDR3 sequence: CASSLVGGELMNTEAFF. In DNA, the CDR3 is TGTGCCAGCAGCTTAGTCGGGGGGGAGCTCATGAACACTGAAGCTTTCTTT.

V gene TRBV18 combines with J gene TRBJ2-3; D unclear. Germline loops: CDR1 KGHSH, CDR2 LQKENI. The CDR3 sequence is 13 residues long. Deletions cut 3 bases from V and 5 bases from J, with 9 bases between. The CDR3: CASSPQRVDTQYF. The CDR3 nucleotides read TGTGCCAGCTCACCTCAACGCGTAGATACGCAGTATTTT.

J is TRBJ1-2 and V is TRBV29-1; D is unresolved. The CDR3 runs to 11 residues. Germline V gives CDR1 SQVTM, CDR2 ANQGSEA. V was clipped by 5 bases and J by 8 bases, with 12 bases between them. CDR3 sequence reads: CSVNGRMGYTF. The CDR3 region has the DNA TGCAGCGTTAATGGGCGTATGGGCTACACCTTC.

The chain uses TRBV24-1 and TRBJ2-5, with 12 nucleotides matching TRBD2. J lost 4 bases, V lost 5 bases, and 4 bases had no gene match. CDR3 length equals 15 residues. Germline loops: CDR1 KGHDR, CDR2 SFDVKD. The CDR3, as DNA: TGTGCCACCAGTGCCGGGGGACTAGCGGGAGAGACCCAGTACTTC. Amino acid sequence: CATSAGGLAGETQYF.

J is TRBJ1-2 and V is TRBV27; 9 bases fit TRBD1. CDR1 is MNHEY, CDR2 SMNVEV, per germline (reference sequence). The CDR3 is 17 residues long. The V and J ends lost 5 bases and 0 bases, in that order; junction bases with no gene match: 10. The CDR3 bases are TGTGCCAGCAGTCGTCTAGGGACAGGGACCACTAACTATGGCTACACCTTC. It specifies CASSRLGTGTTNYGYTF.

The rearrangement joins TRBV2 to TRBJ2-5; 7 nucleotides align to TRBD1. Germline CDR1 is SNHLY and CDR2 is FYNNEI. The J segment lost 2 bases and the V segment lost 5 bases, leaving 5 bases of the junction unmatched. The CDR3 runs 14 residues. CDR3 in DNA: TGTGCCAGCAGTATACTGACAGGGCAAGAGACCCAGTACTTC. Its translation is CASSILTGQETQYF.

The CDR3 coding sequence is TGTGCCAGTAGTATGGGACTAGCGGGAGGGACTAGGTCCTACGAGCAGTACTTC. It translates to CASSMGLAGGTRSYEQYF. The chain recombines TRBV19 with TRBJ2-7; TRBD2 aligns across 16 bases. V gave up 3 bases and J gave up 1 base; unmatched junction bases: 6. Germline-derived CDR1 and CDR2 are LNHDA and SQIVND (reference sequence). This CDR3 spans 18 amino acids.

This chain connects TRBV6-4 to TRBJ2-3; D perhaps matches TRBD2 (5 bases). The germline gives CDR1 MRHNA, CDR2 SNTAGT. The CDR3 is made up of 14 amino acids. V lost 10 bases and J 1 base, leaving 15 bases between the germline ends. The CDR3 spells CATTPDYRTDTQYF. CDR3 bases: TGTGCCACCACCCCCGACTACCGCACAGATACGCAGTATTTT.

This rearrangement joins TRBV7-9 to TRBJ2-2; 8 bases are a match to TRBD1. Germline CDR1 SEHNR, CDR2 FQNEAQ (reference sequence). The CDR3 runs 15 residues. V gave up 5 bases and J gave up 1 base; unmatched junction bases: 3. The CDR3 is CASSTDRVNTGELFF. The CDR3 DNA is TGTGCCAGCAGCACGGACAGGGTGAACACCGGGGAGCTGTTTTTT.